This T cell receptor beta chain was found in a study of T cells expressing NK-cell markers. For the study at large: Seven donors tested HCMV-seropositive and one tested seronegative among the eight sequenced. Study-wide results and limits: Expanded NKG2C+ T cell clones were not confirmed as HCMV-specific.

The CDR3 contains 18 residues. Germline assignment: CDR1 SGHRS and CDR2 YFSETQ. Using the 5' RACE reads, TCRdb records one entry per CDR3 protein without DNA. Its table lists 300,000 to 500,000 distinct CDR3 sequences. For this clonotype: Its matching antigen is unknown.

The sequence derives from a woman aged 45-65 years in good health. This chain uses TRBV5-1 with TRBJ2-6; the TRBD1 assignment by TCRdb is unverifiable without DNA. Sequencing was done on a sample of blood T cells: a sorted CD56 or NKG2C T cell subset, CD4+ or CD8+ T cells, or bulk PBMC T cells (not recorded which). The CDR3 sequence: CASSLGGTAFSGANVLTF.